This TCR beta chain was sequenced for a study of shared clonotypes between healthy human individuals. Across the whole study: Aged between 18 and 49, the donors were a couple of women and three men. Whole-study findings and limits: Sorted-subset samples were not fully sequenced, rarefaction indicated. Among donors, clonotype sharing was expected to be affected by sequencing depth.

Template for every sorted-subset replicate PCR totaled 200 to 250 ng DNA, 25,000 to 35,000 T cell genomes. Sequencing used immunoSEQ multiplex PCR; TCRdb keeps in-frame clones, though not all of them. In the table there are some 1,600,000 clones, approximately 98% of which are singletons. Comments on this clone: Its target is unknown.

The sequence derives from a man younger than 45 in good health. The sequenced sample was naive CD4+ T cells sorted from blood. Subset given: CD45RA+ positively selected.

This CDR3 is CSASGQLETQYF. In DNA, the CDR3 is TGCAGCGCTTCGGGACAGCTAGAGACCCAGTACTTC. The chain carries TRBV29-1 and TRBJ2-5; 7 bases are shared with TRBD1. The CDR3 is made up of 12 amino acids. The trim removed 7 bases at V and 4 bases at J, leaving 6 bases unmatched. Germline CDR1 and CDR2: SQVTM and ANQGSEA.